This T cell receptor (beta chain) appears in the sequencing data of a study of blood T cell repertoires in COVID-19. In the original workflow: Estimation of nucleated cell counts relied on the amplification of reference gene primers. The method was immunoSEQ multiplex PCR; TCRdb's version includes in-frame clones alone and lacks a portion of them. V, J and clone size reflect that table, while D and trimming were determined from the DNA. The sample records 200,000 to 250,000 clones, about nine tenths being singletons. Per germline, CDR1 LNHNV and CDR2 YYDKDF (reference sequence). The CDR3 extends over 13 amino acids. V was clipped by 8 bases and J by 0 bases, with 10 bases between them.

The chain is built from TRBV15 and TRBJ1-1; D may be TRBD1 (6 bases). The receptor's source is a woman in her thirties or forties with acute COVID-19. Sequencing was carried out using PBMCs or T cells enriched from blood (not recorded which). The CDR3 DNA reads as TGTGCCACCGCGGGGGACATGAACACTGAAGCTTTCTTT. This sequence encodes CATAGDMNTEAFF.